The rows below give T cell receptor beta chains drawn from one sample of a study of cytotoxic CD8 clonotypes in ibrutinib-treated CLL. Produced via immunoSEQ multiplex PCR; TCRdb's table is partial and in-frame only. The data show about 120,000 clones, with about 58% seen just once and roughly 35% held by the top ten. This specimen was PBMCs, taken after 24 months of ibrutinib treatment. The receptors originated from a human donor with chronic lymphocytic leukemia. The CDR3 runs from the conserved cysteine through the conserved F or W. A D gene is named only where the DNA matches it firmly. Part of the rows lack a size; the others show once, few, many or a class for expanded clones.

TGTGCTAGTGGTTTGGAACTAGCGGGAGTTAATGAGCAGTTCTTC	CASGLELAGVNEQFF	TRBJ2-1	TRBV12-5	TRBD2	.
TGTGCCAGCAGAGGGGGCGAGGGAAACATTCAGTACTTC	CASRGGEGNIQYF	TRBJ2-4	TRBV7-2	TRBD1	few
TGTGCCAGCAGCTCAGGGGTGAGAGGCTATGGCTACACCTTC	CASSSGVRGYGYTF	TRBJ1-2	TRBV7-2	.	.
TGTGCCAGCAGCGTAGGGACAGGGGACAATGAGCAGTTCTTC	CASSVGTGDNEQFF	TRBJ2-1	TRBV9	TRBD1	.
TGCGCCAGCAGCTCTGGACAGGGTACTAACTATGGCTACACCTTC	CASSSGQGTNYGYTF	TRBJ1-2	TRBV5-1	TRBD1	few
TGTGCCAGCACCCTCGCAGGGTTAAGAACAGATACGCAGTATTTT	CASTLAGLRTDTQYF	TRBJ2-3	TRBV28	.	.
TGCGCCAGCAGCCCCCCCGGGACAGGGGTTGTTGGCTACACCTTC	CASSPPGTGVVGYTF	TRBJ1-2	TRBV23-1	TRBD1	few
TGTGCCAGCAGCTTCCTCCCAGGTGAGCAGTTCTTC	CASSFLPGEQFF	TRBJ2-1	TRBV5-6	.	few
TGTGCCAGCAGCACCCACTCAGGGGGCACCGGGGAGCTGTTTTTT	CASSTHSGGTGELFF	TRBJ2-2	TRBV9	TRBD1	few
TGCGCCAGCAGCCAAAAAATTAACAATGAGCAGTTCTTC	CASSQKINNEQFF	TRBJ2-1	TRBV4-3	.	.
TGCGCCAGCAGTGAAGCAGGGGGCCGCACAGATACGCAGTATTTT	CASSEAGGRTDTQYF	TRBJ2-3	TRBV10-2	TRBD1	medium-sized
TGTGCCAGCAGATTCGCTAGCGGTCGCACAGATACGCAGTATTTT	CASRFASGRTDTQYF	TRBJ2-3	TRBV13	TRBD2	.
TGTGCCATCAGTGAAGGGCTAGCGGGTAGCACAGATACGCAGTATTTT	CAISEGLAGSTDTQYF	TRBJ2-3	TRBV10-3	TRBD2	.
TGCGCCAGCAGTCCCGGGGCTCGGGGGGAAAAACTGTTTTTT	CASSPGARGEKLFF	TRBJ1-4	TRBV5-1	.	once
TGTGCCAGCAGCCCTCGGGGGGGGAACGAGCAGTACTTC	CASSPRGGNEQYF	TRBJ2-7	TRBV7-6	TRBD2	.
TGTGCCTCTCTAGCGGGGGGTTCCAATGAGCAGTTCTTC	CASLAGGSNEQFF	TRBJ2-1	TRBV30	TRBD2	.
TGTGCCAGCAGGAAGGCGATGAACACTGAAGCTTTCTTT	CASRKAMNTEAFF	TRBJ1-1	TRBV27	.	.
TGTGCCAGCAGCCCCGACAGGGGGCTAATGAACACTGAAGCTTTCTTT	CASSPDRGLMNTEAFF	TRBJ1-1	TRBV5-6	TRBD1	.
TGCGCCAGCAGCTCGGCAGGACGAGCAGATACGCAGTATTTT	CASSSAGRADTQYF	TRBJ2-3	TRBV5-1	.	.
TGTGCCAGCAGCTGGGGGGATTGGAACACCGGGGAGCTGTTTTTT	CASSWGDWNTGELFF	TRBJ2-2	TRBV7-9	.	.
TGTGCCAGCAGCTCGGGACTTCCAGAAGCCAAAAACATTCAGTACTTC	CASSSGLPEAKNIQYF	TRBJ2-4	TRBV7-3	.	.
TGTGCCAGCAGCGTAGGCCTTAGCCGTACCTACGAGCAGTACTTC	CASSVGLSRTYEQYF	TRBJ2-7	TRBV9	.	many